Sequencing of this T cell receptor (beta chain) was carried out in a study of T-cell reconstitution after alpha-beta-depleted transplantation in children. Unique molecular identifiers were used in preparing the TCRbeta library. Via MiXCR, TCRdb re-called the PCR reads, giving one row per CDR3 protein. The table has around 80,000 distinct CDR3 sequences, roughly 18% seen once. The CDR3 runs 13 residues. V lost 1 base and J lost 2, with 6 bases in between. Germline values: CDR1 DFQATT, CDR2 SNEGSKA (reference sequence). On this clonotype: Its antigen is unknown.

Study results and limitations: Some patients showed high day-60 TCRbeta diversity, which derived from surviving recipient T cells and thymic progenitors. A year post-transplant, T-cell counts and diversity derived mostly from newly produced T cells. Expanded graft clones numbering several hundred reportedly gave rise to alpha-beta T cells about two months after transplant.

Source: PBMCs, mostly from graft donor cells, taken 360 days after TCRalphabeta/CD19-depleted stem cell transplant. The chain carries TRBV20-1 and TRBJ1-5, with D possibly being TRBD1 (6 bases). This clonotype was obtained from a male patient aged 2 to 9 who had a stem cell transplant for acute lymphoblastic leukemia, so the T cells may come from the graft donor. The CDR3 nucleotides read TGCAGTGCTAGAGGACAGGGCAATCAGCCCCAGCATTTT. This sequence encodes CSARGQGNQPQHF.